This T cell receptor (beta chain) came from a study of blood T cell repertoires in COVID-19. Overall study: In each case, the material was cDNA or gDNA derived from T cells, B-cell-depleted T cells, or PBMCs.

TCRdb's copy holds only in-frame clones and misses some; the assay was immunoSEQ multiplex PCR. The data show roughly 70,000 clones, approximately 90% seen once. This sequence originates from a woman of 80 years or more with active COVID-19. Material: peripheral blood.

The CDR3 DNA is TGTGCCAGCAGCTCTACCTGGGACTGGAGAGCCAAAAACATTCAGTACTTC. This codes for CASSSTWDWRAKNIQYF. V gene TRBV7-9 combines with J gene TRBJ2-4; tentatively, D is TRBD2 (6 bases). The CDR3 totals 17 residues. CDR1 and CDR2 from the germline V gene are SEHNR and FQNEAQ (reference sequence). Between the trimmed V and J ends, which lost 4 bases and 0 bases, there was a span of 16 bases.